This T cell receptor beta chain is drawn from a study of T cell changes during pregnancy in multiple sclerosis. Trimming stripped 0 bases from V and 7 bases from J, with 15 bases between. In germline, CDR1 is MNHNY, CDR2 SVGAGI (reference sequence). The CDR3 consists of 16 residues. Sequenced by immunoSEQ multiplex PCR; TCRdb stores in-frame clones only, minus some. Of some 40,000 clones in the sample, over 85% are singletons; the top ten hold roughly 0.52%. This clonotype originated in a female donor with multiple sclerosis, enrolled in a pregnancy study. The chain recombines TRBV6-6 with TRBJ1-4; D gene uncertain. The source material was CD4+ T cells from peripheral blood mononuclear cells, sampled before pregnancy. This CDR3 is CASSYSTRGWGEKLFF. The CDR3 DNA sequence: TGTGCCAGCAGTTACTCGACGCGGGGTTGGGGTGAAAAACTGTTTTTT.